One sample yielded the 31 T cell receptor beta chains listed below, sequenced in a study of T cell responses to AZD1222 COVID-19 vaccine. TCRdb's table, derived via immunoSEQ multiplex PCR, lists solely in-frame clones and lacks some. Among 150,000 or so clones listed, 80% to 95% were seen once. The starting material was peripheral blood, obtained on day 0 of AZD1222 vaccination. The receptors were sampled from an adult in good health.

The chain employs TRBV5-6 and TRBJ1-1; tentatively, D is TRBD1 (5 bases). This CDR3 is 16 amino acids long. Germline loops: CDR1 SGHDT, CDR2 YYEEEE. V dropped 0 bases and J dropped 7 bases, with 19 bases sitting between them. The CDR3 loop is CASSLEPGWGYGEAFF. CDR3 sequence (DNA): TGTGCCAGCAGCTTGGAACCCGGATGGGGGTACGGTGAAGCTTTCTTT.

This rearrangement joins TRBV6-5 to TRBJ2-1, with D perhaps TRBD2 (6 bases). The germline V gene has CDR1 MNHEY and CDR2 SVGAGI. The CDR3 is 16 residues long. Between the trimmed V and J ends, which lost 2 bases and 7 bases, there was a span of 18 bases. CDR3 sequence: CASSYPDGGIRNEQFF. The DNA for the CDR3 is TGTGCCAGCAGTTACCCAGACGGGGGTATCCGTAATGAGCAGTTCTTC.

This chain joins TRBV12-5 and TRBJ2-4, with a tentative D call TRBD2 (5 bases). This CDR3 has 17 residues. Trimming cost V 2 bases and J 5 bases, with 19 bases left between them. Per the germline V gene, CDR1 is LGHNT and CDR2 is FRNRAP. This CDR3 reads CASGLYYSERQENIQYF. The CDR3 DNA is TGTGCTAGTGGTTTGTACTACAGTGAGCGGCAGGAAAACATTCAGTACTTC.

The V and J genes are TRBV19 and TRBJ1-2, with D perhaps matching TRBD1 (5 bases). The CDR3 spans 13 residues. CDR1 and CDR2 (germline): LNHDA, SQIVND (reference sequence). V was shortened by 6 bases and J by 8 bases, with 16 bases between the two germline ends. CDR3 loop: CASRVEQARGYTF. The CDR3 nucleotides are TGTGCCAGTAGGGTGGAACAGGCTAGGGGCTACACCTTC.

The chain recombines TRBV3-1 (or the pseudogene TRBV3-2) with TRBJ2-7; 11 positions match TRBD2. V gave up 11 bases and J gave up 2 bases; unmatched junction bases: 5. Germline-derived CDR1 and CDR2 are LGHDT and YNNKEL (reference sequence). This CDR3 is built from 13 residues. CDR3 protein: CAVRGLAAYEQYF. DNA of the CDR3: TGTGCCGTAAGGGGACTAGCGGCCTACGAGCAGTACTTC.

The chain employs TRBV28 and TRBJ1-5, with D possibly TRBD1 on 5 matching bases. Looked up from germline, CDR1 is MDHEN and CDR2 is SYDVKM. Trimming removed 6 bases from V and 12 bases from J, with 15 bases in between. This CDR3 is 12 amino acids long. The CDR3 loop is CASSAGRGVQHF. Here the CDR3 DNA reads TGTGCCAGCAGCGCTGGCCGGGGCGTCCAGCATTTT.

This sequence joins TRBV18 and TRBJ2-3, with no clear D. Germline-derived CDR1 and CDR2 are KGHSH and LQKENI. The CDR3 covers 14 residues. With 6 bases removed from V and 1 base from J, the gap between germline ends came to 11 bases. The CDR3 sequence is CASSEDTGTDTQYF. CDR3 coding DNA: TGTGCCAGCTCCGAAGATACGGGCACAGATACGCAGTATTTT.

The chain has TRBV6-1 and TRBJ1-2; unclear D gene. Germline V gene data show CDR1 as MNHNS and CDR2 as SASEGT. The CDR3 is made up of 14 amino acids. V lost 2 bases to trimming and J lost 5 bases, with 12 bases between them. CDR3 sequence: CASSEIGIGYGYTF. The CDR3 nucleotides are TGTGCCAGCAGTGAAATCGGAATAGGGTATGGCTACACCTTC.

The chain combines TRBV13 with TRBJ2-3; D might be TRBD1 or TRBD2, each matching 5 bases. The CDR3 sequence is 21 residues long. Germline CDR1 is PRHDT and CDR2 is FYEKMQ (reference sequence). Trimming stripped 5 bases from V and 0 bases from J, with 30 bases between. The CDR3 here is CASSPIRDGGWTHSSTDTQYF. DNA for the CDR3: TGTGCCAGCAGCCCGATCCGGGACGGAGGATGGACGCACTCTAGCACAGATACGCAGTATTTT.

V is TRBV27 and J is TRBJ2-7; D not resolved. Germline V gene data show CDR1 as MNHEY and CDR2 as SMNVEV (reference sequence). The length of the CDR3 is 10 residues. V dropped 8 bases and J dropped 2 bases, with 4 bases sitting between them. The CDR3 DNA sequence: TGTGCCAGCGGGACCTACGAGCAGTACTTC. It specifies CASGTYEQYF.

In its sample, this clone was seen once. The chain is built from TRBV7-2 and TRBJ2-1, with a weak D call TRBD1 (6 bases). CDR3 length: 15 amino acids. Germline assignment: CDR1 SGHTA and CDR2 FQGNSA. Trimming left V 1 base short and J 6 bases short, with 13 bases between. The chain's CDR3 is CASSLEPARGNEQFF. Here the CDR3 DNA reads TGTGCCAGCAGCTTAGAACCTGCCAGGGGCAATGAGCAGTTCTTC.

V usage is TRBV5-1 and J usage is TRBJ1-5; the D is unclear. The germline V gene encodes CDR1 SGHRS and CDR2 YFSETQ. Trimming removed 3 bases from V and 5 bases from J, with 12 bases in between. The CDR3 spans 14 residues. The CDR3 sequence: CASSSGPDDQPQHF. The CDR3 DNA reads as TGCGCCAGCAGCTCCGGGCCGGATGATCAGCCCCAGCATTTT. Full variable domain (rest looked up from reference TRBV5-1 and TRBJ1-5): KAGVTQTPRYLIKTRGQQVTLSCSPISGHRSVSWYQQTPGQGLQFLFEYFSETQRNKGNFPGRFSGRQFSNSRSEMNVSTLELGDSALYLCASSSGPDDQPQHFGDGTRLSIL.

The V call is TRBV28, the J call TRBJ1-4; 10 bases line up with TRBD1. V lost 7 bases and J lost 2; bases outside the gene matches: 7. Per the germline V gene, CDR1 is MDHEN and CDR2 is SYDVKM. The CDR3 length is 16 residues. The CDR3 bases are TGTGCCAGCACCACCGGGACAGGGGTCACTAATGAAAAACTGTTTTTT. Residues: CASTTGTGVTNEKLFF.

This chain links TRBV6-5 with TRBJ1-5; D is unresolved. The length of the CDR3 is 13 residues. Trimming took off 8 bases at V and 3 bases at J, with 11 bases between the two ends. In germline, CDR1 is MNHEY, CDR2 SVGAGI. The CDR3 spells CASAVDYNQPQHF. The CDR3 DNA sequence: TGTGCCAGCGCGGTGGATTACAATCAGCCCCAGCATTTT.

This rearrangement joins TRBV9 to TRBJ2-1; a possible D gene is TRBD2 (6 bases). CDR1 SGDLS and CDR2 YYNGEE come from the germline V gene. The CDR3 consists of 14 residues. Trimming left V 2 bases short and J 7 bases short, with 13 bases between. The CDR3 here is CASSVGGVGNEQFF. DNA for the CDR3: TGTGCCAGCAGCGTGGGGGGAGTGGGTAATGAGCAGTTCTTC.

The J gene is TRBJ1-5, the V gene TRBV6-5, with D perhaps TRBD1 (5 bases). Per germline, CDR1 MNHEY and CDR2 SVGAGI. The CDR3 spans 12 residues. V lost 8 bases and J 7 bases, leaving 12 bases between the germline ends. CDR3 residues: CASWGGEQPQHF. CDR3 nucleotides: TGTGCCAGCTGGGGAGGGGAACAGCCCCAGCATTTT.

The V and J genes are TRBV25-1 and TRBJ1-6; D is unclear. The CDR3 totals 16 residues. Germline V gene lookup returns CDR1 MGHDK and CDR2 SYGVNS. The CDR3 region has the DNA TGTGCACTAGGCCCAAAGAACAGAGCATATAATTCACCCCTCCACTTT. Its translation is CALGPKNRAYNSPLHF. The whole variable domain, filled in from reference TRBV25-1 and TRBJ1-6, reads EADIYQTPRYLVIGTGKKITLECSQTMGHDKMYWYQQDPGMELHLIHYSYGVNSTEKGDLSSESTVSRIRTEHFPLTLESARPSHTSQYLCALGPKNRAYNSPLHFGNGTRLTVT.

CDR3 protein: CAISEAGLDEKLFF. In nucleotides, the CDR3 is TGTGCCATCAGTGAGGCAGGACTGGATGAAAAACTGTTTTTT. The chain couples TRBV10-3 to TRBJ1-4; no reliable D call. Per germline, CDR1 ENHRY and CDR2 SYGVKD. The CDR3 extends over 14 amino acids. Trimming took 2 bases from V and 6 from J, leaving 10 bases between them.

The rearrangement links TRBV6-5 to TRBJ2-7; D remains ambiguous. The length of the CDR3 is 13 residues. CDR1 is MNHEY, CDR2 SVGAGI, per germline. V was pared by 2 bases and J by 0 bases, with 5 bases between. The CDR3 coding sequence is TGTGCCAGCAGTTACAGTGGCTCCTACGAGCAGTACTTC. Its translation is CASSYSGSYEQYF.

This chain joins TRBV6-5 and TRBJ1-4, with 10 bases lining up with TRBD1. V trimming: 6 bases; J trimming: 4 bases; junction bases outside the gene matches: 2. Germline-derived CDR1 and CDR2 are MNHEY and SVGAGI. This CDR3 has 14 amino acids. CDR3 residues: CASRDRGGNEKLFF. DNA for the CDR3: TGTGCCAGCAGGGACAGGGGGGGTAATGAAAAACTGTTTTTT.

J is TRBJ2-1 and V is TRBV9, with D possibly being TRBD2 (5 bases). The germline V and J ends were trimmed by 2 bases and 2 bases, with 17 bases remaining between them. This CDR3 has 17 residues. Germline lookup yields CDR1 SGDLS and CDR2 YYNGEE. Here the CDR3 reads CASSVRLRAAAYNEQFF. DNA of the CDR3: TGTGCCAGCAGCGTGAGACTGAGGGCCGCGGCCTACAATGAGCAGTTCTTC.

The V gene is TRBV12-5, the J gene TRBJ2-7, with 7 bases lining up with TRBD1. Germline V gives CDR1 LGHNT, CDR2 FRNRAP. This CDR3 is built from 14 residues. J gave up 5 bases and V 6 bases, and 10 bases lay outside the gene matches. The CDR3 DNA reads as TGTGCTAGTGGATCCTCGACAGGGTTGGACGAGCAGTACTTC. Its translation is CASGSSTGLDEQYF. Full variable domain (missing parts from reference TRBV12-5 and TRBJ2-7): DARVTQTPRHKVTEMGQEVTMRCQPILGHNTVFWYRQTMMQGLELLAYFRNRAPLDDSGMPKDRFSAEMPDATLATLKIQPSEPRDSAVYFCASGSSTGLDEQYFGPGTRLTVT.

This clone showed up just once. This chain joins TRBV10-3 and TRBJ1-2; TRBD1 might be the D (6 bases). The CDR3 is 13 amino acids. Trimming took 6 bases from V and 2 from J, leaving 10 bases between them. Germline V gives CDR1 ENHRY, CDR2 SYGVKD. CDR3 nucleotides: TGTGCCATCAGCCTGGACAGAAACTATGGCTACACCTTC. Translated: CAISLDRNYGYTF.

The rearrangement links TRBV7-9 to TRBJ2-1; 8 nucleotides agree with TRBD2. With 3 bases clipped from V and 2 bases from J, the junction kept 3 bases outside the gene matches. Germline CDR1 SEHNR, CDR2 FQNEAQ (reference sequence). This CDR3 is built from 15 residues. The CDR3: CASSLGLVTYNEQFF. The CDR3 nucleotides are TGTGCCAGCAGCTTGGGACTAGTCACCTACAATGAGCAGTTCTTC.

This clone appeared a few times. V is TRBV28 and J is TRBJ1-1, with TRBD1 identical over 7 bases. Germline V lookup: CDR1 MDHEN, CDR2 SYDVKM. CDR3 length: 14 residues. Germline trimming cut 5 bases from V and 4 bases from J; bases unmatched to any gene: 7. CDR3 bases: TGTGCCAGCAGTATAAACAGGGGTTTCACTGAAGCTTTCTTT. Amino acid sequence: CASSINRGFTEAFF.

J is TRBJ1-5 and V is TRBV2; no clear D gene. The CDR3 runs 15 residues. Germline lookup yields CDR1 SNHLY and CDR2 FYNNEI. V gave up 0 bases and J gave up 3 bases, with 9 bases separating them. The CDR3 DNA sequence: TGTGCCAGCAGTGAAGCGAACAGCGCCAATCAGCCCCAGCATTTT. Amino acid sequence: CASSEANSANQPQHF.

The DNA of the CDR3 is TGTGCCAGCAGTGCCAGGGACGGCTTGAACACTGAAGCTTTCTTT. It codes for CASSARDGLNTEAFF. This chain connects TRBV6-4 to TRBJ1-1, with a possible D match to TRBD1 (5 bases). The germline V gene has CDR1 MRHNA and CDR2 SNTAGT. The CDR3 covers 15 residues. V lost 4 bases to trimming and J lost 0 bases, with 12 bases between them.

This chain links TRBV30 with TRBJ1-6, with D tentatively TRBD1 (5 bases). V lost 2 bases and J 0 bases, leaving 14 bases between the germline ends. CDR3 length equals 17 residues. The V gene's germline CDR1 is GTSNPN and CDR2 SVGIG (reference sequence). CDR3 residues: CAWSLRAGSSYNSPLHF. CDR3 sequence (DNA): TGTGCCTGGAGTCTGCGGGCAGGGAGCTCCTATAATTCACCCCTCCACTTT.

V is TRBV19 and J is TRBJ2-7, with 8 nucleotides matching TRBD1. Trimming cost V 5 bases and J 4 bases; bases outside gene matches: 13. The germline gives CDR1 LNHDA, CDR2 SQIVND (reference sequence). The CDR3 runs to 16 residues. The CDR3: CASSPDAQGGTYEQYF. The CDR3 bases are TGTGCCAGTAGTCCGGACGCACAGGGGGGCACTTACGAGCAGTACTTC.

In DNA form, the CDR3 reads TGTGCCAGCAGTTTAAGTGGGGGAGGTCGGGTTAATGAAAAACTGTTTTTT. This sequence encodes CASSLSGGGRVNEKLFF. The rearrangement uses TRBV27 and TRBJ1-4; D might be TRBD1 (5 bases). V was pared by 2 bases and J by 4 bases, with 17 bases between. The CDR3 consists of 17 residues. Germline CDR1 MNHEY, CDR2 SMNVEV (reference sequence).

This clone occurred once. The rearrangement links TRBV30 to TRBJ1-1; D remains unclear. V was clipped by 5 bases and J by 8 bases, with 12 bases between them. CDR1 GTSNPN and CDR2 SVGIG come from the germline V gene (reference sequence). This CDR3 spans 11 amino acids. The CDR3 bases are TGTGCCTGGGCCGAGCTAGGAGAAGCTTTCTTT. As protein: CAWAELGEAFF. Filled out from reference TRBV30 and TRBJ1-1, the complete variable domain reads SQTIHQWPATLVQPVGSPLSLECTVEGTSNPNLYWYRQAAGRGLQLLFYSVGIGQISSEVPQNLSASRPQDRQFILSSKKLLLSDSGFYLCAWAELGEAFFGQGTRLTVV.